Following are 10 T cell receptor beta chains from one sample sequenced in a study of cytomegalovirus exposure and HLA in healthy donors. Primers: 60 Vbeta forward and 13 Jbeta reverse. Assay: immunoSEQ multiplex PCR; the TCRdb copy retains only in-frame clones and omits some. The data contain about 130,000 clones, approximately 85% of them singletons. Specimen: PBMCs. Receptors were obtained from a boy aged 5-17 years in good health and CMV-seronegative.

The chain recombines TRBV6-5 with TRBJ1-6, with a possible D match to TRBD1 (5 bases). Germline V gene data show CDR1 as MNHEY and CDR2 as SVGAGI. V dropped 10 bases and J dropped 0 bases, with 13 bases sitting between them. The CDR3 length is 15 residues. CDR3 nucleotide sequence: TGTGCCATCGGCCCGACAGCCTCCTATAATTCACCCCTCCACTTT. Translating it yields CAIGPTASYNSPLHF.

The chain has TRBV25-1 and TRBJ1-3; perhaps TRBD1 as D (5 bases). Per the germline V gene, CDR1 is MGHDK and CDR2 is SYGVNS. This CDR3 region has 16 residues. V lost 4 bases to trimming and J lost 0 bases, with 13 bases between them. CDR3 nucleotides: TGTGCCAGCAGTGTGTTGGACACCTCCTCTGGAAACACCATATATTTT. This translates into CASSVLDTSSGNTIYF.

This chain joins TRBV27 and TRBJ1-2; 11 bases line up with TRBD1. The germline gives CDR1 MNHEY, CDR2 SMNVEV (reference sequence). V shed 4 bases, J shed 6 bases, and the junction held 7 bases outside the gene matches. The CDR3 sequence is 15 residues long. The chain's CDR3 is CASSSYPGQGDGYTF. CDR3 nucleotide sequence: TGTGCCAGCAGTTCATATCCGGGACAGGGGGATGGCTACACCTTC.

The chain is built from TRBV5-5 and TRBJ1-2; D possibly corresponds to TRBD1 (5 bases). CDR1 is SGHKS, CDR2 YYEKEE, per germline (reference sequence). The V end lost 0 bases, the J end lost 0 bases, and 9 bases lay between the germline ends. The length of the CDR3 is 15 residues. The CDR3 DNA reads TGTGCCAGCAGCTTGGGGAGGGGATCTAACTATGGCTACACCTTC. Protein: CASSLGRGSNYGYTF.

V usage is TRBV7-3 and J usage is TRBJ2-5; 13 bases agree with TRBD2. The CDR3 runs to 15 residues. The V gene's germline CDR1 is SGHTA and CDR2 FQGTGA. V gave up 5 bases and J gave up 4 bases; unmatched junction bases: 4. The CDR3 spells CASSPGLAGRETQYF. The CDR3 DNA sequence: TGTGCCAGCAGCCCGGGACTAGCGGGAAGAGAGACCCAGTACTTC. The full variable domain, rest sourced from reference TRBV7-3 and TRBJ2-5, is GAGVSQTPSNKVTEKGKYVELRCDPISGHTALYWYRQSLGQGPEFLIYFQGTGAADDSGLPNDRFFAVRPEGSVSTLKIQRTERGDSAVYLCASSPGLAGRETQYFGPGTRLLVL.

The CDR3 protein is CASSYGGQDYGYTF. Here the CDR3 DNA reads TGTGCCAGCAGTTACGGGGGACAGGACTATGGCTACACCTTC. This chain joins TRBV6-5 and TRBJ1-2; TRBD1 matches at 8 bases. V lost 2 bases to trimming and J lost 3 bases; unmatched junction nucleotides: 2. The CDR3 sequence is 14 residues long. Germline lookup yields CDR1 MNHEY and CDR2 SVGAGI.

The chain links TRBV7-8 to TRBJ2-7, with TRBD2 matching 10 bases. Unmatched junction bases numbered 4, after V lost 2 bases and J lost 3 bases. CDR1 and CDR2 from the germline V gene are SGHVS and FQNEAQ. The CDR3 is 15 residues long. For the CDR3, the DNA is TGTGCCAGCAGCTTAACCAGCGGGAGGGTCTACGAGCAGTACTTC. This gives the protein CASSLTSGRVYEQYF.

The chain carries TRBV30 and TRBJ1-2, with 8 bases fitting TRBD1. Germline loops: CDR1 GTSNPN, CDR2 SVGIG (reference sequence). V shed 4 bases and J 5 bases; nucleotides not matched to a gene: 6. This CDR3 is built from 13 residues. The CDR3 nucleotides read TGTGCCTGGATGACAGGGGCTTTTTATGGCTACACCTTC. Protein product: CAWMTGAFYGYTF.

V and J are TRBV19 and TRBJ1-2; no firm D call. Trimming removed 3 bases at V and 5 bases at J, with 7 bases between. The CDR3 covers 12 residues. Germline-derived CDR1 and CDR2 are LNHDA and SQIVND (reference sequence). CDR3 in amino acids: CASSIGPYGYTF. In DNA form, the CDR3 reads TGTGCCAGTAGTATCGGTCCTTATGGCTACACCTTC.

The chain employs TRBV5-8 and TRBJ1-1; 9 nucleotides match TRBD1. The J segment lost 6 bases and the V segment lost 0 bases, leaving 6 bases of the junction unmatched. CDR1 SGHTS and CDR2 YDEGEE come from the germline V gene. This CDR3 contains 15 residues. CDR3 DNA sequence: TGTGCCAGCAGCTTGGCCGGGACAGGGAGCTCTGAAGCTTTCTTT. Translated, it gives CASSLAGTGSSEAFF.